Listed below are T cell receptor beta chains from one sample, sequenced in a study of cytomegalovirus exposure and HLA in healthy donors. Assay used: immunoSEQ multiplex PCR; TCRdb lists only in-frame clones, some missing. The table lists some 150,000 clones, about 84% of them singletons, with around 3.7% in the top ten. The sample consisted of PBMCs. These TCRs come from a male donor in good health and CMV-seronegative. Both conserved end residues are part of each CDR3. Each record gives: clone size, J gene, D gene, V gene, CDR3 DNA, CDR3 protein. The D gene is left open where the match is weak. The listing skips clone size in some rows; elsewhere it reads once, few, many or a size class.

>.|TRBJ2-2|.|TRBV19
TGTGCCAGTAGTAAAGCTAGAAAACAGGGCACCGGGGAGCTGTTTTTT
CASSKARKQGTGELFF
>.|TRBJ2-1|TRBD2|TRBV19
TGTGCCAGTTCCTTTAGCGGGCAGTACAATGAGCAGTTCTTC
CASSFSGQYNEQFF
>.|TRBJ2-5|TRBD2|TRBV4-2
TGTGCCAGCAGCCAAGATCGGTGGGCGGGGGTAGGGACCCAGTACTTC
CASSQDRWAGVGTQYF
>.|TRBJ2-7|.|TRBV6-5
TGTGCCAGCAGTCCCACTGGACGGGGAGGTAGCGAGCAGTACTTC
CASSPTGRGGSEQYF
>.|TRBJ2-6|.|TRBV27
TGTGCCAGCAGTTTAGCGGACTCTGGGGCCAACGTCCTGACTTTC
CASSLADSGANVLTF
>.|TRBJ2-7|.|TRBV27
TGTGCCAGCATTTTAAAGGAGAAGACGGCATACGAGCAGTACTTC
CASILKEKTAYEQYF
>.|TRBJ1-6|.|TRBV28
TGTGCCAGCAGCGGACAGTTTAATTCACCCCTCCACTTT
CASSGQFNSPLHF
>.|TRBJ2-7|TRBD2|TRBV5-5
TGTGCCAGCAGCCAGCTAGCGGGCGGGGGGCAGTACTTC
CASSQLAGGGQYF
>.|TRBJ1-1|.|TRBV5-1
TGCGCCAGCAGCTTGAGAGAGAACACTGAAGCTTTCTTT
CASSLRENTEAFF
>.|TRBJ2-7|TRBD1|TRBV10-3
TGTGCCATCAGTGGCCGGGACAGGTACTACGAGCAGTACTTC
CAISGRDRYYEQYF
>.|TRBJ2-7|.|TRBV28
TGTGCCAGCATTTCGTTCACCAGGGGCTTCGTCGAGCAGTACTTC
CASISFTRGFVEQYF
>.|TRBJ2-7|.|TRBV4-2
TGTGCCAGCACCCCCGGTAGGAGCTCCTACGAGCAGTACTTC
CASTPGRSSYEQYF
>.|TRBJ2-1|TRBD2|TRBV7-2
TGTGCCACCCTACGGGGGGGATCAAACAATGAGCAGTTCTTC
CATLRGGSNNEQFF
>.|TRBJ2-1|.|TRBV18
TGTGCCAGCTCACCATCAAAGGGACTCCACTACAATGAGCAGTTCTTC
CASSPSKGLHYNEQFF
>few|TRBJ2-1|TRBD2|TRBV5-1
TGCGCCAGCAGCTTGAGGTCGGCGGGGGGGCGAAGCGAGCAGTTCTTC
CASSLRSAGGRSEQFF
>.|TRBJ1-6|TRBD1|TRBV27
TGTGCCAGCAGTTTATGGCTCCTGACAGGGGAGGCACCCCTCCACTTT
CASSLWLLTGEAPLHF
>few|TRBJ2-1|.|TRBV5-4
TGTGCCAGCAGCACCGGGACTTCCTCGGGCAATGAGCAGTTCTTC
CASSTGTSSGNEQFF
>.|TRBJ1-1|.|TRBV4-1
TGCGCCAGCAGCCAAGATACCAGGGGACAGAACACTGAAGCTTTCTTT
CASSQDTRGQNTEAFF
>.|TRBJ1-1|.|TRBV6-1
TGTGCCAGCAGTGGCAGGGAGAACACTGAAGCTTTCTTT
CASSGRENTEAFF
>.|TRBJ2-7|TRBD1|TRBV4-2
TGTGCCAGCAGCCAAGAGGAATCCGGGACAGGGGAGAACGAGCAGTACTTC
CASSQEESGTGENEQYF
>.|TRBJ1-4|.|TRBV30
TGTGCCTGGATCCCAGTTACTAATGAAAAACTGTTTTTT
CAWIPVTNEKLFF
>.|TRBJ2-5|.|TRBV7-3
TGTGCCAGCAGCTTAACCCGGGAAAAAGAGACCCAGTACTTC
CASSLTREKETQYF
>few|TRBJ2-2|.|TRBV2
TGTGCCAGCAGTTTAGTAAGGGCGGGAAGCGGGGAGCTGTTTTTT
CASSLVRAGSGELFF
>.|TRBJ2-7|TRBD1|TRBV4-1
TGCGCCAGCAGCCAAGATCCGACAGGGGCGGGTTACGAGCAGTACTTC
CASSQDPTGAGYEQYF
>.|TRBJ2-6|.|TRBV4-1
TGCGCCAGCAGCCAAGAATCTGTGGTCGAAGAGTCAGGGGCCAACGTCCTGACTTTC
CASSQESVVEESGANVLTF
>.|TRBJ2-7|.|TRBV7-9
TGTGCCAGCATCCACAGGGAGAGCTCCTACGAGCAGTACTTC
CASIHRESSYEQYF
>.|TRBJ2-7|TRBD2|TRBV10-2
TGCGCCAGCAGTGGAACTGATCCCGACGCTAGCGGGGGCTCCTACGAGCAGTACTTC
CASSGTDPDASGGSYEQYF
>.|TRBJ2-7|TRBD1|TRBV6-1
TGTGCCAGCAGTCCCGACAGGGGGCTGGGAGAGCAGTACTTC
CASSPDRGLGEQYF
>.|TRBJ2-3|TRBD2|TRBV6-5
TGTGCCAGCAGTTACTCGCTAGCGGGGATCACAGATACGCAGTATTTT
CASSYSLAGITDTQYF
>.|TRBJ2-1|.|TRBV30
TGTGCCTGGACCCCGAGCGGTCCCTACAATGAGCAGTTCTTC
CAWTPSGPYNEQFF
>.|TRBJ1-4|TRBD1|TRBV2
TGTGCCAGCAGGAGGGGACAGACGAGAGAAAAACTGTTTTTT
CASRRGQTREKLFF
>.|TRBJ1-2|.|TRBV6-5
TGTGCCAGCAGTGAAGCGTCAGATTATGGCTACACCTTC
CASSEASDYGYTF
>.|TRBJ1-1|.|TRBV6-5
TGTGCCAGCAGTCAAACAGTGAACACTGAAGCTTTCTTT
CASSQTVNTEAFF
>.|TRBJ1-2|TRBD1|TRBV5-1
TGCGCCAGCAGCTTGTGGGCAGGGGGTGTGGATGGCTACACCTTC
CASSLWAGGVDGYTF
>.|TRBJ1-2|TRBD1|TRBV19
TGTGCCAGTAGTAGCGAGACAGGGGCGATCCCGAACTATGGCTACACCTTC
CASSSETGAIPNYGYTF
>.|TRBJ2-2|.|TRBV4-3
TGCGCCAGCAGCCAAGATTGGCAGGTTCTCGGCACCGGGGAGCTGTTTTTT
CASSQDWQVLGTGELFF
>.|TRBJ1-5|TRBD1|TRBV19
TGTGCCAGTAGTAGCGGGACAGGGGGCCATCAGCCCCAGCATTTT
CASSSGTGGHQPQHF
>.|TRBJ2-3|.|TRBV11-2
TGTGCCAGCAGCCGATATAGCGGACGCACAGATACGCAGTATTTT
CASSRYSGRTDTQYF
>.|TRBJ1-2|TRBD1|TRBV5-6
TGTGCCAGCAGCTCAAGGGTGGCAGGGGGCTCCTATGGCTACACCTTC
CASSSRVAGGSYGYTF
>.|TRBJ2-5|TRBD1|TRBV13
TGTGCCAGCAGCCTGAGGACAGGGGGTCTAGAGACCCAGTACTTC
CASSLRTGGLETQYF
>.|TRBJ1-2|TRBD1|TRBV6-5
TGTGCCAGCAGCCGGGGGACAGCTAACTATGGCTACACCTTC
CASSRGTANYGYTF
>few|TRBJ2-5|TRBD2|TRBV5-1
TGCGCCAGCAGCTTGACTAGCGGGGGGGTGAAAGAGACCCAGTACTTC
CASSLTSGGVKETQYF
>few|TRBJ2-3|TRBD2|TRBV5-1
TGCGCCAGCAGCCTGGGAGGGACAGATACGCAGTATTTT
CASSLGGTDTQYF
>.|TRBJ2-7|TRBD1|TRBV11-2
TGTGCCAGCAGCTCAGGGACAGGGCACTACGAGCAGTACTTC
CASSSGTGHYEQYF
>few|TRBJ2-7|TRBD1|TRBV6-5
TGTGCCAGCAGTCCGGACAGGGCCAGCTCCTACGAGCAGTACTTC
CASSPDRASSYEQYF
>.|TRBJ2-5|TRBD2|TRBV28
TGTGCCAGCAGCTCCACCAAACTAGCGGGAGACCTCCAAGAGACCCAGTACTTC
CASSSTKLAGDLQETQYF
>.|TRBJ2-1|.|TRBV11-3
TGTGCCAGCAGCCGGGACTCACCCAATGAGCAGTTCTTC
CASSRDSPNEQFF
>.|TRBJ1-2|.|TRBV7-9
TGTGCCAGCAGCTTAGTGCAGGGATCGTCTGGCTACACCTTC
CASSLVQGSSGYTF
>.|TRBJ2-7|.|TRBV5-4
TGTGCCAGCAGCCCCCCCGGACTTACTCCCGTCTACGAGCAGTACTTC
CASSPPGLTPVYEQYF
>.|TRBJ2-4|TRBD1|TRBV11-1
TGTGCCAGCAGCTTAGCGGGGACAGGGAGCAACATTCAGTACTTC
CASSLAGTGSNIQYF
>.|TRBJ2-1|.|TRBV9
TGTGCCAGCAGCGTAGCTCCCAGGAGGGGTCCGGGCAATGAGCAGTTCTTC
CASSVAPRRGPGNEQFF
>.|TRBJ1-4|TRBD1|TRBV7-9
TGTGCCAGCAGCTCCCCCGGGACAGACAATGAAAAACTGTTTTTT
CASSSPGTDNEKLFF
>.|TRBJ1-1|.|TRBV6-5
TGTGCCAGCAGCCCCGACAGCCACACTGAAGCTTTCTTT
CASSPDSHTEAFF
>.|TRBJ2-2|TRBD1|TRBV10-3
TGTGCCATCAGCCACGGGACAGGGGTTTTTCGGGTAACCGGGGAGCTGTTTTTT
CAISHGTGVFRVTGELFF